Here is one T cell receptor (beta chain) with its context. No antigen is known for it. These data originate in a study of OX40 agonist ivuxolimab in advanced cancers. About the research overall: Patients were dosed with the agonistic anti-OX40 (CD134) antibody ivuxolimab. Three individuals attained partial responses, comprising one hepatocellular carcinoma case and two cutaneous melanoma cases. Overall study findings and caveats: The average count of expanded clones was higher among CD8+ T cells than among CD4+.

The CDR3 covers 15 residues. Trimming removed 3 bases from V and 3 bases from J, with 15 bases in between. The germline CDR1 and CDR2 sequences are MDHEN and SYDVKM. Using immunoSEQ multiplex PCR, the repertoire was profiled, and TCRdb retains in-frame clones only, with some absent. Of 30,000 to 40,000 clones in the sample, around four fifths were seen once. The receptor was isolated from an adult with an advanced solid tumor such as melanoma, head and neck, liver or kidney cancer. The chain is built from TRBV28 and TRBJ2-7; D might be TRBD1 (5 bases). Source: CD4+ or CD8+ T cells sorted from blood, taken in a trial of the OX40 agonist ivuxolimab. CDR3 protein: CASSLRGHQIYEQYF. CDR3 in DNA: TGTGCCAGCAGTTTGCGTGGACACCAAATCTACGAGCAGTACTTC. The entire variable domain, with the rest obtained from reference TRBV28 and TRBJ2-7, is as follows: DVKVTQSSRYLVKRTGEKVFLECVQDMDHENMFWYRQDPGLGLRLIYFSYDVKMKEKGDIPEGYSVSREKKERFSLILESASTNQTSMYLCASSLRGHQIYEQYFGPGTRLTVT.